The next 26 T cell receptor beta chains were all read from a single sample in a study of blood T cell repertoires in COVID-19. Generated by immunoSEQ multiplex PCR, the TCRdb table keeps only in-frame clones and is missing some. The data show about 140,000 clones, with about four fifths seen just once and roughly 3.6% held by the top ten. The sequenced material came from peripheral blood. These TCRs come from a man between 65 and 85 years old who had recovered from COVID-19.

The CDR3 bases are TGTGCCAGCAGTCCGGGGACTAGCGGAGTGGGACAAGAGACCCAGTACTTC. It yields the protein CASSPGTSGVGQETQYF. The chain recombines TRBV7-9 with TRBJ2-5; 11 bases are a match to TRBD2. V dropped 6 bases and J dropped 2; count of bases not matched to a gene: 11. The germline V gene has CDR1 SEHNR and CDR2 FQNEAQ (reference sequence). The CDR3 loop spans 17 amino acids.

The V gene is TRBV5-1, the J gene TRBJ2-3; TRBD2 aligns across 12 bases. This CDR3 region has 17 residues. V was pared by 4 bases and J by 2 bases, with 8 bases of the junction left unmatched. The germline gives CDR1 SGHRS, CDR2 YFSETQ. The CDR3: CASSPRTSGIVTDTQYF. CDR3 bases: TGCGCCAGCAGCCCCCGGACTAGCGGGATAGTCACAGATACGCAGTATTTT. The full variable domain, its missing parts supplied by reference TRBV5-1 and TRBJ2-3, is KAGVTQTPRYLIKTRGQQVTLSCSPISGHRSVSWYQQTPGQGLQFLFEYFSETQRNKGNFPGRFSGRQFSNSRSEMNVSTLELGDSALYLCASSPRTSGIVTDTQYFGPGTRLTVL.

This clone was observed a single time. The CDR3 reads CASGTSSYNEQFF. As DNA, the CDR3 is TGCGCCAGCGGGACTAGCTCGTACAATGAGCAGTTCTTC. The chain links TRBV5-1 to TRBJ2-1, with 9 positions matching TRBD2. Per germline, CDR1 SGHRS and CDR2 YFSETQ. J gave up 4 bases and V 7 bases, and 3 bases lay outside the gene matches. The CDR3 sequence is 13 residues long.

The V and J genes are TRBV27 and TRBJ2-7, with 8 bases aligning to TRBD1. Trimming at V came to 6 bases and at J to 1 base, leaving 8 bases not matched to a gene. The CDR3 length is 15 residues. Germline V gives CDR1 MNHEY, CDR2 SMNVEV (reference sequence). The CDR3 sequence: CASRVFRDRSYEQYF. The CDR3 nucleotides read TGTGCCAGCAGAGTTTTCCGGGACAGGTCCTACGAGCAGTACTTC.

CDR3 sequence: CASSQAMDRAHEQYF. In nucleotides, the CDR3 is TGTGCCAGCTCACAAGCTATGGACAGGGCCCACGAGCAGTACTTC. This chain uses TRBV18 with TRBJ2-7; 8 bases line up with TRBD1. Germline-derived CDR1 and CDR2 are KGHSH and LQKENI. Trimming removed 4 bases from V and 5 bases from J; junction bases left unmatched: 10. This CDR3 has 15 residues.

This chain uses TRBV7-3 with TRBJ2-1, with 7 bases lining up with TRBD2. With 5 bases clipped from V and 7 bases from J, the junction kept 8 bases outside the gene matches. This CDR3 is built from 14 residues. Germline V lookup: CDR1 SGHTA, CDR2 FQGTGA. The CDR3 DNA follows: TGTGCCAGCAGCCCCGGACTAGGGGAGAATGAGCAGTTCTTC. Protein product: CASSPGLGENEQFF.

DNA of the CDR3: TGCGCCAGCAGTCCACGGACTAGTCCAGATACGCAGTATTTT. It codes for CASSPRTSPDTQYF. This chain uses TRBV10-1 with TRBJ2-3, with 7 bases aligning to TRBD2. Germline V gives CDR1 WNHNN, CDR2 SYGVQD (reference sequence). There are 14 residues in the CDR3. Trimming at V came to 5 bases and at J to 4 bases, leaving 6 bases not matched to a gene.

The chain couples TRBV27 to TRBJ1-4, with a tentative D call TRBD1 (6 bases). CDR1 and CDR2 (germline): MNHEY, SMNVEV (reference sequence). The CDR3 loop spans 16 amino acids. Trimming shortened V by 2 bases and J by 0 bases, and 10 bases separated the two germline ends. CDR3 amino acids: CASSLAGAATNEKLFF. The CDR3 DNA reads TGTGCCAGCAGTTTAGCGGGGGCAGCAACTAATGAAAAACTGTTTTTT.

The rearrangement joins TRBV7-2 to TRBJ2-1, with a possible D match to TRBD2 (5 bases). Per germline, CDR1 SGHTA and CDR2 FQGNSA. Trimming took 1 base from V and 5 from J, leaving 15 bases between them. The length of the CDR3 is 16 residues. CDR3 protein: CASSLDTWTLNNEQFF. DNA of the CDR3: TGTGCCAGCAGCTTAGATACGTGGACTCTTAACAATGAGCAGTTCTTC.

The V gene is TRBV30, the J gene TRBJ2-5, with TRBD2 identical over 7 bases. The V gene end was trimmed by 0 bases and the J gene end by 5 bases; junction bases not matched to a gene: 3. From germline, CDR1 is GTSNPN and CDR2 SVGIG (reference sequence). The CDR3 consists of 13 residues. CDR3 protein: CAWSVTSLETQYF. Here the CDR3 DNA reads TGTGCCTGGAGTGTGACTAGCTTGGAGACCCAGTACTTC.

V usage is TRBV4-1 and J usage is TRBJ2-6, with 7 bases matching TRBD1. This CDR3 is built from 18 residues. V shed 0 bases, J shed 0 bases, and the junction held 5 bases outside the gene matches. Germline values: CDR1 MGHRA, CDR2 YSYEKL. Here the CDR3 reads CASSQDRGGASGANVLTF. For the CDR3, the DNA is TGCGCCAGCAGCCAAGATCGAGGGGGCGCCTCTGGGGCCAACGTCCTGACTTTC.

The chain is built from TRBV21-1 and TRBJ2-2; the table's D call TRBD1 went unverified against the DNA. TRBV21-1 is described as a pseudogene. This CDR3 comprises 13 residues. CDR3 DNA sequence: TGTGCCAGCAACCGAGGGGGAACCGGGGAGCTGTTTTTT. Translating gives CASNRGGTGELFF.

This chain joins TRBV5-1 and TRBJ2-1; TRBD2 is a possible D gene (5 bases). V gave up 0 bases and J gave up 4 bases, with 11 bases separating them. Germline V gene lookup returns CDR1 SGHRS and CDR2 YFSETQ. The CDR3 is 15 amino acids. The CDR3 coding sequence is TGCGCCAGCAGCTTGGCTAGCCCGGGGTACAATGAGCAGTTCTTC. Amino acids: CASSLASPGYNEQFF.

CDR3 in DNA: TGTGCCAGCAGAACCGGGATTCCAAATCAGCCCCAGCATTTT. Translation gives CASRTGIPNQPQHF. J is TRBJ1-5 and V is TRBV21-1. TRBV21-1 is designated a pseudogene. The CDR3 has 14 amino acids.

The chain has TRBV4-1 and TRBJ2-7; tentatively, D is TRBD2 (7 bases). V shed 1 base and J shed 4 bases, with 17 bases lying between them. The CDR3 sequence is 16 residues long. The germline V gene has CDR1 MGHRA and CDR2 YSYEKL. The CDR3 coding sequence is TGCGCCAGCAGCCAAGGCGTGGGGGGGCGCATGTACGAGCAGTACTTC. Translation gives CASSQGVGGRMYEQYF.

V usage is TRBV7-8 and J usage is TRBJ1-1, with TRBD1 identical over 9 bases. V lost 1 base to trimming and J lost 2 bases; unmatched junction nucleotides: 2. The CDR3 is 15 amino acids. From germline, CDR1 is SGHVS and CDR2 FQNEAQ. CDR3 loop: CASSLGDRVNTEAFF. CDR3 in DNA: TGTGCCAGCAGCTTAGGGGACAGGGTTAACACTGAAGCTTTCTTT. The full variable domain, with the rest looked up from reference TRBV7-8 and TRBJ1-1, is GAGVSQSPRYKVAKRGQDVALRCDPISGHVSLFWYQQALGQGPEFLTYFQNEAQLDKSGLPSDRFFAERPEGSVSTLKIQRTQQEDSAVYLCASSLGDRVNTEAFFGQGTRLTVV.

The chain couples TRBV11-2 to TRBJ2-1; 7 bases agree with TRBD2. The germline gives CDR1 SGHAT, CDR2 FQNNGV. Germline trimming cut 1 base from V and 6 bases from J; bases unmatched to any gene: 6. The CDR3 covers 15 residues. CDR3 in amino acids: CASSLGVGEGNEQFF. The CDR3, as DNA: TGTGCCAGCAGCTTAGGTGTGGGGGAGGGCAATGAGCAGTTCTTC.

This chain links TRBV3-1 (or the pseudogene TRBV3-2) with TRBJ2-6, with D hard to call. The germline V gene encodes CDR1 LGHDT and CDR2 YNNKEL (reference sequence). This CDR3 has 18 amino acids. Trimming left V 6 bases short and J 0 bases short, with 18 bases between. The CDR3 is CASSPAEPLPSGANVLTF. CDR3 coding DNA: TGTGCCAGCAGTCCTGCCGAGCCCCTTCCCTCTGGGGCCAACGTCCTGACTTTC.

The rearrangement joins TRBV5-1 to TRBJ2-1, with 11 bases aligning to TRBD2. CDR1 and CDR2 from the germline V gene are SGHRS and YFSETQ. The CDR3 is 20 amino acids. J was trimmed by 7 bases and V by 0 bases; bases with no gene match: 18. The CDR3 region has the DNA TGCGCCAGCAGCTTGGCAGGGGGTGAACTAGCGGGAGCGGTAGGAAATGAGCAGTTCTTC. It encodes CASSLAGGELAGAVGNEQFF.

This chain links TRBV10-1 with TRBJ2-7; 10 bases map to TRBD1. CDR3 length: 17 amino acids. V was clipped by 6 bases and J by 2 bases; unmatched bases: 13. Germline V CDR1 and CDR2: WNHNN, SYGVQD (reference sequence). This chain's CDR3 is CASSAMKPGQGTYEQYF. The CDR3 DNA is TGCGCCAGCAGCGCTATGAAACCGGGACAGGGGACCTACGAGCAGTACTTC.

The chain employs TRBV10-3 and TRBJ2-5; 10 positions match TRBD2. The V and J ends lost 7 bases and 1 base, in that order; junction bases with no gene match: 3. Germline CDR1 and CDR2: ENHRY and SYGVKD. CDR3 size: 14 residues. The DNA of the CDR3 is TGTGCCATCAAACAGCGGGAGGGCCAAGAGACCCAGTACTTC. As protein: CAIKQREGQETQYF.

The rearrangement joins TRBV19 to TRBJ2-2; TRBD2 aligns across 8 bases. The ends lost 5 bases at V and 3 bases at J; junction bases unmatched: 5. This CDR3 spans 15 amino acids. Germline loops: CDR1 LNHDA, CDR2 SQIVND (reference sequence). In DNA, the CDR3 is TGTGCCAGTAGTGTCGCTAGCGGGTACACCGGGGAGCTGTTTTTT. It specifies CASSVASGYTGELFF.

The genes are TRBV19 and TRBJ2-6; 8 nucleotides align to TRBD1. The V and J ends lost 4 bases and 2 bases, in that order; junction bases with no gene match: 4. The CDR3 totals 16 residues. Germline assignment: CDR1 LNHDA and CDR2 SQIVND (reference sequence). This CDR3 is CASSTVDRAGANVLTF. In DNA form, the CDR3 reads TGTGCCAGTAGTACGGTGGACAGGGCTGGGGCCAACGTCCTGACTTTC.

V is TRBV27 and J is TRBJ1-2; D possibly corresponds to TRBD1 (6 bases). Germline CDR1 and CDR2: MNHEY and SMNVEV (reference sequence). The CDR3 extends over 17 amino acids. V was shortened by 7 bases and J by 7 bases, with 28 bases between the two germline ends. The CDR3 protein is CASTTRGGGDLSRGYTF. In nucleotides, the CDR3 is TGTGCCAGCACAACCCGGGGAGGGGGGGACCTATCGCGTGGCTACACCTTC.

This clone was observed a handful of times. The chain carries TRBV4-1 and TRBJ2-7, with 9 bases matching TRBD2. Germline values: CDR1 MGHRA, CDR2 YSYEKL. The V and J ends lost 2 bases and 0 bases, in that order; junction bases with no gene match: 2. This CDR3 is built from 15 residues. In nucleotides, the CDR3 is TGCGCCAGCAGCCAACTAGCGGGAATCTCCTACGAGCAGTACTTC. This sequence encodes CASSQLAGISYEQYF.

The chain uses TRBV5-1 and TRBJ1-2, with D possibly TRBD1 on 5 matching bases. CDR1 is SGHRS, CDR2 YFSETQ, per germline. Between the trimmed V and J ends, which lost 4 bases and 8 bases, there was a span of 15 bases. This CDR3 contains 13 residues. The DNA of the CDR3 is TGCGCCAGCAGCCCGGGGGAGAATTGGGGCTACACCTTC. This sequence encodes CASSPGENWGYTF.